The 17 T cell receptor beta chains below come from one sample, sequenced in a study of blood T cell repertoires in COVID-19. TCRdb's copy holds only in-frame clones and misses some; the assay was immunoSEQ multiplex PCR. The table shows hundreds of thousands of clones, with roughly nine tenths occurring only once. The sample consisted of peripheral blood. Source of these receptors: a man in his forties or fifties with acute or convalescent COVID-19.

This chain connects TRBV5-1 to TRBJ1-5; TRBD1 agrees at 10 bases. The germline V gene has CDR1 SGHRS and CDR2 YFSETQ. This CDR3 is 14 amino acids long. V trimming: 2 bases; J trimming: 6 bases; junction bases outside the gene matches: 2. The CDR3 DNA sequence: TGCGCCAGCAGCTTCGGGACAGGGGTTCAGCCCCAGCATTTT. It codes for CASSFGTGVQPQHF.

This rearrangement joins TRBV12-3 or TRBV12-4 to TRBJ1-1; 9 bases fit TRBD1. The CDR3 is made up of 11 amino acids. The ends lost 7 bases at V and 8 bases at J; junction bases unmatched: 2. CDR3 bases: TGTGCCAGCACGGACAGGGGAGAAGCTTTCTTT. Residues: CASTDRGEAFF.

This clone has only a few counts. The chain joins TRBV6-5 to TRBJ1-6; 10 nucleotides agree with TRBD1. V lost 6 bases, J lost 7 bases, and 6 bases stayed unmatched. Germline CDR1 is MNHEY and CDR2 is SVGAGI. CDR3 length equals 15 residues. DNA of the CDR3: TGTGCCAGCAGCCGACAGGGGGCGAGGAATTCACCCCTCCACTTT. Translation: CASSRQGARNSPLHF.

V is TRBV12-3 or TRBV12-4 and J is TRBJ1-6; the D is unclear. The CDR3 contains 12 residues. Trimming removed 8 bases at V and 8 bases at J, with 10 bases between. The CDR3 spells CASPPRDSPLHF. In DNA form, the CDR3 reads TGTGCCAGCCCCCCTCGGGATTCACCCCTCCACTTT.

This chain connects TRBV28 to TRBJ2-7; 9 bases align to TRBD2. The germline V gene has CDR1 MDHEN and CDR2 SYDVKM. The V and J ends lost 6 bases and 2 bases, in that order; junction bases with no gene match: 8. The CDR3 sequence is 15 residues long. CDR3 coding DNA: TGTGCCAGCAGCCGTCAAGCGGGAGGCCCCTACGAGCAGTACTTC. Protein product: CASSRQAGGPYEQYF. The whole variable domain, filled in from reference TRBV28 and TRBJ2-7, reads DVKVTQSSRYLVKRTGEKVFLECVQDMDHENMFWYRQDPGLGLRLIYFSYDVKMKEKGDIPEGYSVSREKKERFSLILESASTNQTSMYLCASSRQAGGPYEQYFGPGTRLTVT.

This rearrangement joins TRBV28 to TRBJ2-7, with D possibly matching TRBD1 (6 bases). The CDR3 is 12 amino acids. Germline values: CDR1 MDHEN, CDR2 SYDVKM. V was trimmed by 10 bases and J by 2 bases, leaving 12 bases between them. The CDR3 DNA reads as TGTGCCATAGGACAGAAAGCCTACGAGCAGTACTTC. Translating gives CAIGQKAYEQYF.

V is TRBV10-1 and J is TRBJ2-5; unclear D gene. V lost 5 bases, J lost 2 bases, and 6 bases lay in between. The length of the CDR3 is 12 residues. Per germline, CDR1 WNHNN and CDR2 SYGVQD (reference sequence). In nucleotides, the CDR3 is TGCGCCAGCAGTCCTAATCAAGAGACCCAGTACTTC. Its protein product is CASSPNQETQYF.

The chain is built from TRBV6-6 and TRBJ2-7, with D perhaps TRBD1 (5 bases). The CDR3 spans 13 residues. Trimming stripped 5 bases from V and 5 bases from J, with 13 bases between. Germline V CDR1 and CDR2: MNHNY, SVGAGI (reference sequence). The CDR3: CASSTDTRHEQYF. In DNA, the CDR3 is TGTGCCAGCAGTACGGACACCCGCCACGAGCAGTACTTC.

In regard to this clone: The identical CDR3 is also encoded by other nucleotide sequences in the sample. The rearrangement uses TRBV19 and TRBJ1-3; unclear D gene. This CDR3 contains 14 residues. Germline CDR1 and CDR2: LNHDA and SQIVND (reference sequence). V lost 4 bases, J lost 0 bases, and 7 bases lay in between. Written as DNA, the CDR3 is TGTGCCAGTAGTACGGGGAGCTCTGGAAACACCATATATTTT. Translating it yields CASSTGSSGNTIYF. The full variable domain, completed using reference TRBV19 and TRBJ1-3, is DGGITQSPKYLFRKEGQNVTLSCEQNLNHDAMYWYRQDPGQGLRLIYYSQIVNDFQKGDIAEGYSVSREKKESFPLTVTSAQKNPTAFYLCASSTGSSGNTIYFGEGSWLTVV.

The J gene is TRBJ2-1, the V gene TRBV24-1, with D possibly being TRBD2 (6 bases). This CDR3 region has 14 residues. Deletions cut 8 bases from V and 5 bases from J, with 15 bases between. CDR1 is KGHDR and CDR2 is SFDVKD in the germline V gene. CDR3 coding DNA: TGTGCCACCACCAAGGGTTGGGGGGACAATGAGCAGTTCTTC. This translates into CATTKGWGDNEQFF.

V usage is TRBV7-9 and J usage is TRBJ2-3, with a possible D match to TRBD2 (6 bases). Germline V gene lookup returns CDR1 SEHNR and CDR2 FQNEAQ (reference sequence). CDR3 length: 17 residues. V shed 0 bases and J shed 3 bases, with 16 bases lying between them. CDR3 loop: CASSLAQRWGGTDTQYF. The CDR3 coding sequence is TGTGCCAGCAGCTTAGCCCAGCGATGGGGAGGAACAGATACGCAGTATTTT.

The rearrangement links TRBV24-1 to TRBJ2-1, with 9 bases fitting TRBD2. The CDR3 totals 16 residues. Germline V gene lookup returns CDR1 KGHDR and CDR2 SFDVKD. J gave up 10 bases and V 3 bases, and 12 bases lay outside the gene matches. The CDR3 spells CATSDPGVAGVGEQFF. CDR3 bases: TGTGCCACCAGTGATCCCGGGGTAGCGGGAGTTGGGGAGCAGTTCTTC.

The chain employs TRBV28 and TRBJ2-7; D not certain. Per germline, CDR1 MDHEN and CDR2 SYDVKM. The CDR3 has 12 amino acids. V dropped 6 bases and J dropped 3 bases, with 9 bases sitting between them. The CDR3 here is CASSPVVYEQYF. The CDR3 nucleotides are TGTGCCAGCAGCCCCGTCGTCTACGAGCAGTACTTC.

In DNA, the CDR3 is TGCGCCAGCAGCCAACAGGGGGTTGGGAACACTGAAGCTTTCTTT. Translated, it gives CASSQQGVGNTEAFF. The chain joins TRBV4-1 to TRBJ1-1, with 7 bases aligning to TRBD1. V shed 2 bases and J 1 base; nucleotides not matched to a gene: 4. The CDR3 sequence is 15 residues long. CDR1 is MGHRA, CDR2 YSYEKL, per germline.

The rearrangement joins TRBV7-3 to TRBJ2-5; 11 nucleotides match TRBD1. Germline CDR1 SGHTA, CDR2 FQGTGA. The CDR3 extends over 19 amino acids. V was clipped by 0 bases and J by 2 bases; unmatched bases: 11. CDR3 sequence: CASSLTGRPGQGVQETQYF. In nucleotides, the CDR3 is TGTGCCAGCAGCTTAACAGGGCGGCCGGGACAGGGGGTGCAAGAGACCCAGTACTTC.

The chain joins TRBV19 to TRBJ2-7, with 7 bases lining up with TRBD1. Germline V gene sequence: CDR1 LNHDA, CDR2 SQIVND (reference sequence). J lost 7 bases, V lost 6 bases, and 9 bases had no gene match. The CDR3 is made up of 13 amino acids. CDR3 nucleotides: TGTGCCAGTAGGGGGACAGCCAGAAGGGAGCAGTACTTC. It specifies CASRGTARREQYF.

Here the CDR3 reads CATRVGTSGSGGETQYF. In nucleotides, the CDR3 is TGTGCCACCCGTGTTGGTACTAGCGGGAGCGGAGGAGAGACCCAGTACTTC. The rearrangement joins TRBV10-3 to TRBJ2-5; 11 nucleotides align to TRBD2. The V segment lost 10 bases and the J segment 4 bases; nucleotides outside the gene matches: 17. The CDR3 consists of 17 residues. The germline CDR1 and CDR2 sequences are ENHRY and SYGVKD.